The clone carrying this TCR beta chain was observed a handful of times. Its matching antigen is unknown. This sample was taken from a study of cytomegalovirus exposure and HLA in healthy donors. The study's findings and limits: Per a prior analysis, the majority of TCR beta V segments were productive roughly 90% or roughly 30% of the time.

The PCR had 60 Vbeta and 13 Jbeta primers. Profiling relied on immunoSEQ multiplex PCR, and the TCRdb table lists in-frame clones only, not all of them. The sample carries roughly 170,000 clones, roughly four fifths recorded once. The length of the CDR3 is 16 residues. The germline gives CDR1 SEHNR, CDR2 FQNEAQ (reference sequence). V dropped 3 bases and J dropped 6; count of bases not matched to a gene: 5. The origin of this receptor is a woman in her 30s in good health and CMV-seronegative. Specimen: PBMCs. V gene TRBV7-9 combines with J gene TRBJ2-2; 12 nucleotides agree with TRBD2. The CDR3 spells CASSFVLAGGPGELFF. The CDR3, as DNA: TGTGCCAGCAGCTTCGTCCTAGCGGGGGGGCCCGGGGAGCTGTTTTTT. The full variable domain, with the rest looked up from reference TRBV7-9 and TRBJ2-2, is DTGVSQNPRHKITKRGQNVTFRCDPISEHNRLYWYRQTLGQGPEFLTYFQNEAQLEKSRLLSDRFSAERPKGSFSTLEIQRTEQGDSAMYLCASSFVLAGGPGELFFGEGSRLTVL.